One sample yielded the 25 T cell receptor beta chains listed below, sequenced in a study of cytomegalovirus exposure and HLA in healthy donors. Primers: 60 Vbeta forward and 13 Jbeta reverse. Produced via immunoSEQ multiplex PCR; TCRdb's table is partial and in-frame only. Of roughly 170,000 clones listed, 70% to 85% were seen once; the top ten hold 4% to 6%. Sequenced sample: PBMCs. The receptors here all came from a man aged 18 to 29 in good health and CMV-seronegative.

This sequence joins TRBV25-1 and TRBJ2-1, with 9 bases identical to TRBD1. The germline gives CDR1 MGHDK, CDR2 SYGVNS. This CDR3 is 14 amino acids long. Unmatched junction bases numbered 8, after V lost 6 bases and J lost 8 bases. CDR3: CASSRDRELDEQFF. The DNA of the CDR3 is TGTGCCAGCAGCCGGGACAGGGAATTGGATGAGCAGTTCTTC.

This chain links TRBV5-4 with TRBJ2-2; D perhaps matches TRBD1 (6 bases). The CDR3 is 16 residues long. Germline CDR1 SGHNT, CDR2 YYREEE (reference sequence). Trimming pared 2 bases from V and 5 bases from J, leaving 16 bases between. The CDR3 protein is CASSFLGASRTGELFF. CDR3 nucleotides: TGTGCCAGCAGCTTCCTGGGGGCGTCAAGGACCGGGGAGCTGTTTTTT.

The gene calls are TRBV6-1 and TRBJ1-4; TRBD1 is a possible D gene (5 bases). Trimming took off 4 bases at V and 0 bases at J, with 12 bases between the two ends. The length of the CDR3 is 16 residues. Germline CDR1 reads MNHNS; CDR2 reads SASEGT. The CDR3 DNA follows: TGTGCCAGCAGTGGACAGTCATTTGCAACTAATGAAAAACTGTTTTTT. It specifies CASSGQSFATNEKLFF.

The V gene is TRBV7-3, the J gene TRBJ2-7; D not resolved. Germline V gives CDR1 SGHTA, CDR2 FQGTGA. The CDR3 consists of 15 residues. V lost 2 bases, J lost 0 bases, and 11 bases lay in between. CDR3 sequence reads: CASSLSSTSSYEQYF. The DNA of the CDR3 is TGTGCCAGCAGCTTATCTTCCACCAGCTCCTACGAGCAGTACTTC.

A note on this clone: A read error may produce the germline difference seen at one junction end. The chain joins TRBV7-7 to TRBJ2-1; possibly TRBD1 or TRBD2 for D (6 bases each). This CDR3 spans 16 amino acids. CDR1 and CDR2 (germline): SSHAT, FNYEAQ (reference sequence). The CDR3 DNA reads as TGTGCTAGCAGCTTAGGGGGGCCCAACGACGTTCTTGAGCAGTTCTTC. It codes for CASSLGGPNDVLEQFF.

This clone was counted between two and nine times. The J gene is TRBJ1-5, the V gene TRBV6-1; the D gene is possibly TRBD1 (5 bases). The CDR3 consists of 14 residues. CDR1 and CDR2 (germline): MNHNS, SASEGT. Trimming took 3 bases from V and 3 from J, leaving 9 bases between them. In nucleotides, the CDR3 is TGTGCCAGCAGTGATAAGGGGTCCAATCAGCCCCAGCATTTT. Translated: CASSDKGSNQPQHF.

This sequence joins TRBV18 and TRBJ1-2, with TRBD1 matching 7 bases. With V trimmed by 5 bases and J by 8 bases, 5 bases remained unmatched. This CDR3 contains 12 residues. Germline V lookup: CDR1 KGHSH, CDR2 LQKENI. The CDR3 DNA is TGTGCCAGCTCAACAACAGGGGTAGGCTACACCTTC. Its translation is CASSTTGVGYTF.

In this sample, this clone turned up once. The V call is TRBV25-1, the J call TRBJ1-4; TRBD1 is a possible D gene (6 bases). Germline values: CDR1 MGHDK, CDR2 SYGVNS. Trimming pared 4 bases from V and 8 bases from J, leaving 14 bases between. The CDR3 contains 14 residues. CDR3: CASSGVRGREKLFF. CDR3 bases: TGTGCCAGCAGTGGAGTCAGGGGTCGCGAAAAACTGTTTTTT.

CDR3 protein: CASSLTPRGLSPLHF. CDR3 nucleotide sequence: TGTGCCAGCAGCTTAACGCCCCGGGGTCTCTCACCCCTCCACTTT. The gene calls are TRBV7-3 and TRBJ1-6; D gene unclear. V was cut by 0 bases and J by 10 bases, with 13 bases left in between. The CDR3 length is 15 residues. Germline CDR1 SGHTA, CDR2 FQGTGA.

This clone was counted between two and nine times. The chain carries TRBV6-5 and TRBJ1-1, with unresolved D. CDR3 size: 11 residues. Trimming removed 6 bases from V and 8 bases from J, with 10 bases in between. The germline gives CDR1 MNHEY, CDR2 SVGAGI. This CDR3 is CASRSGQEAFF. CDR3 coding DNA: TGTGCCAGCAGGTCTGGGCAGGAAGCTTTCTTT.

The chain is built from TRBV10-3 and TRBJ2-2; maybe TRBD1 (6 bases). Germline V gene sequence: CDR1 ENHRY, CDR2 SYGVKD. This CDR3 is 15 amino acids long. V was shortened by 8 bases and J by 1 base, with 14 bases between the two germline ends. In nucleotides, the CDR3 is TGTGCCATCCCCCAGGGGACACTGAACACCGGGGAGCTGTTTTTT. Protein: CAIPQGTLNTGELFF.

J is TRBJ2-2 and V is TRBV5-1; a possible D gene is TRBD2 (5 bases). CDR3 length: 13 residues. The V gene lost 6 bases and the J gene lost 6 bases, with 12 bases spanning the gap. Germline-derived CDR1 and CDR2 are SGHRS and YFSETQ. The CDR3 coding sequence is TGCGCCAGCATGGAGGACCCGGCCGGGGAGCTGTTTTTT. Translated, it gives CASMEDPAGELFF.

The chain links TRBV18 to TRBJ1-1, with 7 bases aligning to TRBD1. The junction had 0 bases not matched to a gene; V was cut back by 1 base and J by 1 base. The germline V gene has CDR1 KGHSH and CDR2 LQKENI. CDR3 size: 14 residues. CDR3 sequence: CASSPHRGNTEAFF. For the CDR3, the DNA is TGTGCCAGCTCACCACACAGGGGGAACACTGAAGCTTTCTTT.

The J gene is TRBJ2-1, the V gene TRBV9; 7 nucleotides match TRBD2. The ends lost 4 bases at V and 0 bases at J; junction bases unmatched: 10. The CDR3 has 17 residues. Germline V lookup: CDR1 SGDLS, CDR2 YYNGEE. The CDR3 bases are TGTGCCAGCAGCACCCCCCTTAGCGGGTTCTCCTACAATGAGCAGTTCTTC. Its translation is CASSTPLSGFSYNEQFF.

The chain has TRBV10-3 and TRBJ2-1, with D maybe TRBD2 (5 bases). V shed 6 bases and J shed 3 bases, with 6 bases lying between them. The CDR3 totals 12 residues. Germline V gene sequence: CDR1 ENHRY, CDR2 SYGVKD. The CDR3 region is CAIRGLYNEQFF. CDR3 DNA sequence: TGTGCCATCAGAGGACTCTACAATGAGCAGTTCTTC.

The genes are TRBV6-1 and TRBJ1-2; D ambiguous. V lost 1 base and J lost 3, with 9 bases in between. Germline CDR1 and CDR2: MNHNS and SASEGT. This CDR3 contains 14 residues. The CDR3 sequence is CASSEGSTYYGYTF. The CDR3 DNA follows: TGTGCCAGCAGTGAAGGCAGTACCTACTATGGCTACACCTTC.

The chain recombines TRBV5-4 with TRBJ1-4; D is unclear. V dropped 4 bases and J dropped 4 bases, with 11 bases sitting between them. Germline V lookup: CDR1 SGHNT, CDR2 YYREEE (reference sequence). The CDR3 covers 14 residues. CDR3 amino acids: CASSQTINNEKLFF. The DNA for the CDR3 is TGTGCCAGCAGCCAGACAATTAATAATGAAAAACTGTTTTTT.

This chain connects TRBV6-6 to TRBJ1-6, with a weak D call TRBD1 (5 bases). V was clipped by 6 bases and J by 9 bases, with 15 bases between them. The CDR3 is made up of 14 amino acids. Germline assignment: CDR1 MNHNY and CDR2 SVGAGI (reference sequence). The CDR3 loop is CASSTFTQGSPLHF. The CDR3 bases are TGTGCCAGCAGCACTTTCACCCAGGGTTCACCCCTCCACTTT.

The chain carries TRBV7-3 and TRBJ2-1, with D maybe TRBD2 (5 bases). The germline gives CDR1 SGHTA, CDR2 FQGTGA. The CDR3 spans 16 residues. V lost 4 bases to trimming and J lost 0 bases, with 13 bases between them. The CDR3: CASSSIASSSYNEQFF. CDR3 sequence (DNA): TGTGCCAGCAGCTCGATAGCGTCTAGCTCCTACAATGAGCAGTTCTTC.

This clone is a singleton in its sample. Given a much more abundant clone one base away, this may be a read error. This sequence joins TRBV5-6 and TRBJ1-1; 9 bases align to TRBD1. The ends lost 2 bases at V and 0 bases at J; junction bases unmatched: 2. The CDR3 has 15 residues. The germline V gene encodes CDR1 SGHDT and CDR2 YYEEEE. The CDR3 DNA reads as TGTGCCAGCAGCTTAGGGACAGGGATGAACACTGAAGCTTTCTTT. Translation gives CASSLGTGMNTEAFF. Together with reference TRBV5-6 and TRBJ1-1, the CDR3 gives the full variable domain: DAGVTQSPTHLIKTRGQQVTLRCSPKSGHDTVSWYQQALGQGPQFIFQYYEEEERQRGNFPDRFSGHQFPNYSSELNVNALLLGDSALYLCASSLGTGMNTEAFFGQGTRLTVV.

The chain recombines TRBV9 with TRBJ2-3, with 7 bases matching TRBD2. J gave up 4 bases and V 3 bases, and 8 bases lay outside the gene matches. The CDR3 covers 15 residues. CDR1 is SGDLS and CDR2 is YYNGEE in the germline V gene. DNA of the CDR3: TGTGCCAGCAGCGCCCCACCCCTAGCGGCAGATACGCAGTATTTT. It codes for CASSAPPLAADTQYF.

Here the CDR3 reads CASRGSGKGFEQFF. The DNA of the CDR3 is TGTGCCAGCAGGGGTAGCGGGAAAGGATTTGAGCAGTTCTTC. The chain employs TRBV6-5 and TRBJ2-1, with 8 nucleotides matching TRBD2. The CDR3 is 14 amino acids. Looked up from germline, CDR1 is MNHEY and CDR2 is SVGAGI. V trimming: 6 bases; J trimming: 9 bases; junction bases outside the gene matches: 10.

The chain joins TRBV10-3 to TRBJ2-1, with D hard to call. Trimming shortened V by 0 bases and J by 0 bases, and 6 bases separated the two germline ends. This CDR3 has 15 amino acids. Germline CDR1 and CDR2: ENHRY and SYGVKD. The DNA of the CDR3 is TGTGCCATCAGTGAGTCTCGGAGCTCCTACAATGAGCAGTTCTTC. This translates into CAISESRSSYNEQFF.

This clone has just a few counts. The chain combines TRBV2 with TRBJ1-1, with no clear D. V gave up 4 bases and J gave up 4 bases, with 10 bases separating them. Germline V gives CDR1 SNHLY, CDR2 FYNNEI. CDR3 size: 13 residues. The CDR3 protein is CASSAEGSTEAFF. The CDR3 nucleotides are TGTGCCAGCAGTGCGGAAGGGAGCACTGAAGCTTTCTTT.

The chain recombines TRBV25-1 with TRBJ2-3; maybe TRBD2 (5 bases). Germline V gene data show CDR1 as MGHDK and CDR2 as SYGVNS. The V gene lost 3 bases and the J gene lost 1 base, with 20 bases spanning the gap. The CDR3 is made up of 18 amino acids. CDR3 coding DNA: TGTGCCAGCAGTGATAATCCCTTCCTTGCGGGCGGCACAGATACGCAGTATTTT. This gives the protein CASSDNPFLAGGTDTQYF.